A single T cell receptor (beta chain) is shown here with its context. Antigen unknown. The data stem from a study of beta chain features in type 1 diabetes. Every donor provided one heparinised blood draw, which averaged approximately 100 mL. Via the markers CD45RO/CCR7/CD25/CD127/CD95/CD27, stem cell-like memory, regulatory, central memory and naive CD4+ cells were sorted. The study, taken as a whole, reports: Patients' naive, central memory and regulatory TCRB repertoires appeared more alike than those of healthy donors. In all four CD4+ subsets, TCRB CDR3 length was significantly, moderately reduced in type 1 diabetes.

CDR1 and CDR2 from the germline V gene are SGHDT and YYEEEE. V was pared by 0 bases and J by 1 base, with 2 bases between. There are 13 residues in the CDR3. Expressed TCRB transcripts were sequenced after all isolated RNA was converted to cDNA. Clones were read by immunoSEQ multiplex PCR, and TCRdb kept only the in-frame ones, dropping some. The sample lists hundreds of thousands of clones, 9.3% occurring once. The sequence was obtained from a man between 25 and 39 years old with type 1 diabetes. The sequenced sample consisted of central memory CD4+ T cells from blood. V and J are TRBV5-6 and TRBJ1-3; D uncertain. The CDR3 sequence: CASSLGSGNTIYF. DNA for the CDR3: TGTGCCAGCAGCTTGGGTTCTGGAAACACCATATATTTT. The entire variable domain, with the rest obtained from reference TRBV5-6 and TRBJ1-3, is as follows: DAGVTQSPTHLIKTRGQQVTLRCSPKSGHDTVSWYQQALGQGPQFIFQYYEEEERQRGNFPDRFSGHQFPNYSSELNVNALLLGDSALYLCASSLGSGNTIYFGEGSWLTVV.